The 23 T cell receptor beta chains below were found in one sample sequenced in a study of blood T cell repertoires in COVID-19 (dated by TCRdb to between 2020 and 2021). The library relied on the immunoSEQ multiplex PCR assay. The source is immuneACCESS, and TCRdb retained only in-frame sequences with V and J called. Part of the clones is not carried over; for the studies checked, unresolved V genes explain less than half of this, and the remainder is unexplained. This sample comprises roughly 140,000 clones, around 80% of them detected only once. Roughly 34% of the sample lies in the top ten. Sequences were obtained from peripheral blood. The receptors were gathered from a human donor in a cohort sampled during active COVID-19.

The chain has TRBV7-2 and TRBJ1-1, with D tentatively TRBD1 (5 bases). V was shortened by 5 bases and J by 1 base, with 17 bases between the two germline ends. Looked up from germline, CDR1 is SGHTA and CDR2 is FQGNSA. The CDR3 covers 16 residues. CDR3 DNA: TGTGCCAGCAGCCACCGCCGTGGGGGGGGGAACACTGAAGCTTTCTTT. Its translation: CASSHRRGGGNTEAFF.

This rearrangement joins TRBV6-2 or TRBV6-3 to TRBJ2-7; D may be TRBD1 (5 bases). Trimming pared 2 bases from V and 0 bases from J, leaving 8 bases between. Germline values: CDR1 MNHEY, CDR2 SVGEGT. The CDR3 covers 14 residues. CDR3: CASSYGASSYEQYF. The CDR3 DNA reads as TGTGCCAGCAGTTACGGGGCTAGCTCCTACGAGCAGTACTTC.

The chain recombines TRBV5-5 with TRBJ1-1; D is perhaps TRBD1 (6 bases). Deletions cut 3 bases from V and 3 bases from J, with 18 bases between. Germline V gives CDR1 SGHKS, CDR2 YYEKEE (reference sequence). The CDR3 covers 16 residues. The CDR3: CASSWADRGFDTEAFF. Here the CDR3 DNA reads TGTGCCAGCAGCTGGGCGGACAGAGGGTTCGACACTGAAGCTTTCTTT. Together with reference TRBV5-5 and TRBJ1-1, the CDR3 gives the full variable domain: DAGVTQSPTHLIKTRGQQVTLRCSPISGHKSVSWYQQVLGQGPQFIFQYYEKEERGRGNFPDRFSARQFPNYSSELNVNALLLGDSALYLCASSWADRGFDTEAFFGQGTRLTVV.

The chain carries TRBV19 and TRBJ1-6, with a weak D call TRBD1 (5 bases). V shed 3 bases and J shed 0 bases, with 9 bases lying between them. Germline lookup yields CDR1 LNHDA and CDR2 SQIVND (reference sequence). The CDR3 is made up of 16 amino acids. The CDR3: CASSIRVSSYNSPLHF. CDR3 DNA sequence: TGTGCCAGTAGTATCAGGGTGAGCTCCTATAATTCACCCCTCCACTTT.

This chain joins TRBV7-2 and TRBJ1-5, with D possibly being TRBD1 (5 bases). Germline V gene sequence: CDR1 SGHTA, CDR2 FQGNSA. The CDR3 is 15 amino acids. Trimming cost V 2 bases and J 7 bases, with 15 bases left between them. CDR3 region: CASSLSSGSRQPQHF. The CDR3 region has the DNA TGTGCCAGCAGCTTATCTTCAGGGTCGCGGCAGCCCCAGCATTTT.

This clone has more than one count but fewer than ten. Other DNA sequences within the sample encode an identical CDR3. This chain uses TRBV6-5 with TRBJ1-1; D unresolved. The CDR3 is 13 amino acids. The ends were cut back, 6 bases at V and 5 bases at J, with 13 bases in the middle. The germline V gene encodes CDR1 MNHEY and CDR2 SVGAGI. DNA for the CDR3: TGTGCCAGCAGAGCAGGCGGAGGAACTGAAGCTTTCTTT. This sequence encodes CASRAGGGTEAFF.

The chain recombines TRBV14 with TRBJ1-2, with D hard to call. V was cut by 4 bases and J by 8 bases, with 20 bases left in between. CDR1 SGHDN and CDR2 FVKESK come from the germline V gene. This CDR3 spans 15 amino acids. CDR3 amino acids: CASSPYSGMPGGYTF. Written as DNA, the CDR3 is TGTGCCAGCAGCCCCTACTCCGGGATGCCGGGGGGCTACACCTTC.

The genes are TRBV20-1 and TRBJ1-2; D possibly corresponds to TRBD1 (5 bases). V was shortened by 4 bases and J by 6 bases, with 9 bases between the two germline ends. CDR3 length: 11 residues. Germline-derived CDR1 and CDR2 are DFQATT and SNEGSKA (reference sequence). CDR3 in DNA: TGCAGTGCTACAGGGAATGATGGCTACACCTTC. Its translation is CSATGNDGYTF.

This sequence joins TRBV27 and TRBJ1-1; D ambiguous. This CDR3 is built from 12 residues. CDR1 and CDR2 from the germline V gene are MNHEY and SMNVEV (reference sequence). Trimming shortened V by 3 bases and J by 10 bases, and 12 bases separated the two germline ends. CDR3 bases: TGTGCCAGCAGTTTTGGTAGAGGTAGAGCTTTCTTT. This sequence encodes CASSFGRGRAFF.

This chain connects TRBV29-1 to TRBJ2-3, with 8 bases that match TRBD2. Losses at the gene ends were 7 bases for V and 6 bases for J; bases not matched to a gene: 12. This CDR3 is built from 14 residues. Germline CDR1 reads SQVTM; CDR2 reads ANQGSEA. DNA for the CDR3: TGCAGCGCCTCCCTGGCGGGGGGCCAGGATACGCAGTATTTT. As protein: CSASLAGGQDTQYF.

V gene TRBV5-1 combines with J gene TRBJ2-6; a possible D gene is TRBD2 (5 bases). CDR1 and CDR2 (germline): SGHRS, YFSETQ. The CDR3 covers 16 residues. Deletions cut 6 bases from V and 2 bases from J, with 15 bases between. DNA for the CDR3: TGCGCCAGCACCCTTGAGACGGGGACTGGGGCCAACGTCCTGACTTTC. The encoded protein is CASTLETGTGANVLTF.

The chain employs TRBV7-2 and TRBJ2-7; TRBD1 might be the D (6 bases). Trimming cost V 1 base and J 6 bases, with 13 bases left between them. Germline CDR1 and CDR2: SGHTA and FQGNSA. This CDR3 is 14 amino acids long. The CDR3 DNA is TGTGCCAGCAGCTTAGGGGTGGGGGCGGCCGAGCAGTACTTC. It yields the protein CASSLGVGAAEQYF.

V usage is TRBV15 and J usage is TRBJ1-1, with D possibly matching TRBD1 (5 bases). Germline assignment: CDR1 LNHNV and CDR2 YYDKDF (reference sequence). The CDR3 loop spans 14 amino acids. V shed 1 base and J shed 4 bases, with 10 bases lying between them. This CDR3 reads CATSRGQGGTEAFF. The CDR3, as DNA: TGTGCCACCAGCAGAGGGCAGGGTGGCACTGAAGCTTTCTTT.

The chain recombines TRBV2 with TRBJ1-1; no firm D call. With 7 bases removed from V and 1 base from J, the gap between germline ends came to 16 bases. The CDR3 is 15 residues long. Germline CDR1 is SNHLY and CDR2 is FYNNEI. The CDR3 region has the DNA TGTGCCAGCAACGACCCCCCGAGACAGAACACTGAAGCTTTCTTT. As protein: CASNDPPRQNTEAFF.

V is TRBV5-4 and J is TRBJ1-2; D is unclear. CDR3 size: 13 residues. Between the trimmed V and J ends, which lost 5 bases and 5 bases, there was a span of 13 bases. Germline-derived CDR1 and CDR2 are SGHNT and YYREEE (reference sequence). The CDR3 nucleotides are TGTGCCAGCAGTCAGATAGGAGAATATGGCTACACCTTC. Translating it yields CASSQIGEYGYTF.

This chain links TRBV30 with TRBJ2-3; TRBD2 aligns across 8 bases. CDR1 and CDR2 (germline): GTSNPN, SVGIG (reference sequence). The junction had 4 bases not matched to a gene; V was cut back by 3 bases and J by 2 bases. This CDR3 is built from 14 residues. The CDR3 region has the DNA TGTGCCTGGAGGGATAGCGGGAACACAGATACGCAGTATTTT. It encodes CAWRDSGNTDTQYF.

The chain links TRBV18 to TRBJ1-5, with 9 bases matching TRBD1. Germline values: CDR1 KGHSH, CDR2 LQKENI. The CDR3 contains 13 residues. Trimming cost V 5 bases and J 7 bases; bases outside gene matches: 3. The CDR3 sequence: CASSITGGQPQHF. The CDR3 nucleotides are TGTGCCAGCTCAATAACAGGGGGCCAGCCCCAGCATTTT. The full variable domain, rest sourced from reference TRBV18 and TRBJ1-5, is NAGVMQNPRHLVRRRGQEARLRCSPMKGHSHVYWYRQLPEEGLKFMVYLQKENIIDESGMPKERFSAEFPKEGPSILRIQQVVRGDSAAYFCASSITGGQPQHFGDGTRLSIL.

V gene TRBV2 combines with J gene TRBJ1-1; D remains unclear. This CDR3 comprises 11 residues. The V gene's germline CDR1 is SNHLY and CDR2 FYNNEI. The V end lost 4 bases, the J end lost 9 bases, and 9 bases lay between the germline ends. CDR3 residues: CASSGEQKAFF. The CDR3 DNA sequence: TGTGCCAGCAGTGGAGAACAGAAAGCTTTCTTT.

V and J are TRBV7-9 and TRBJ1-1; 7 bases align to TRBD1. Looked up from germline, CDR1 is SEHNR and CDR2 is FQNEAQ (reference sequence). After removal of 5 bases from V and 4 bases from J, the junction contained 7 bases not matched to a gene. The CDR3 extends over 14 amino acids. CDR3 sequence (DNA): TGTGCCAGCAGCAAGACCGACAGGGCCACTGAAGCTTTCTTT. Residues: CASSKTDRATEAFF.

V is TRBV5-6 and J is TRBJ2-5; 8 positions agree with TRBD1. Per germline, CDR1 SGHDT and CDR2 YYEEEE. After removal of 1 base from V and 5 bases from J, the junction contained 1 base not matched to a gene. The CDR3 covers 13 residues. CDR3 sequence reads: CASSLWDRETQYF. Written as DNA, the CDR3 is TGTGCCAGCAGCTTGTGGGACAGGGAGACCCAGTACTTC.

The chain's CDR3 is CASSSGGFEKLFF. The CDR3 DNA follows: TGCGCCAGCAGCTCGGGGGGGTTTGAAAAACTGTTTTTT. J is TRBJ1-4 and V is TRBV5-1; TRBD1 is a possible D gene (5 bases). The V and J ends lost 3 bases and 7 bases respectively, with 10 bases between them. The length of the CDR3 is 13 residues. CDR1 is SGHRS and CDR2 is YFSETQ in the germline V gene.

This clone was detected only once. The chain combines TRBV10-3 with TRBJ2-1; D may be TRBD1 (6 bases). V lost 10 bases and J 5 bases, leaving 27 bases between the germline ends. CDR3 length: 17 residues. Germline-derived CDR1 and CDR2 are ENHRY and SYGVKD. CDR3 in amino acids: CATNRVSGGWGNNEQFF. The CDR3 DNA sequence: TGTGCCACCAACAGGGTCTCTGGTGGGTGGGGAAACAATGAGCAGTTCTTC.

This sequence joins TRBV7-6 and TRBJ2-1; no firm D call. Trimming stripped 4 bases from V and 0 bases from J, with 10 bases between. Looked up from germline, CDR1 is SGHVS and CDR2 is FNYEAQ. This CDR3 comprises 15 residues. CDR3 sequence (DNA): TGTGCCAGCAGCTATAATGCCTACTCCTACAATGAGCAGTTCTTC. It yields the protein CASSYNAYSYNEQFF.